The 10 T cell receptor beta chains below come from one sample, sequenced in a study of vaccination effects on CD4 cells after COVID-19. Antigen-specific CD4+ T cells expanded by the ViraFEST assay with viral peptide pools were then sequenced. Following 10 days of culture, CD4+ T cells were isolated. Participants received two doses of either the BNT162b2 or mRNA-1273 vaccine. The antigens of these receptors remain unknown. Profiling relied on immunoSEQ multiplex PCR, and the TCRdb table lists in-frame clones only, not all of them. The table records tens of thousands of clones, roughly 78% of them present only once. Here the sequenced sample was CD4+ T cells from PBMCs cultured with HCoV-NL63 spike peptides, taken after COVID-19 vaccination. These receptors all come from a human donor who received a COVID-19 vaccine. Some clones in this sample may be carry-over from other donors' samples.

The V and J genes are TRBV2 and TRBJ1-5, with D unclear. The CDR3 extends over 15 amino acids. V lost 4 bases to trimming and J lost 0 bases, with 10 bases between them. Germline values: CDR1 SNHLY, CDR2 FYNNEI. The CDR3 DNA reads TGTGCCAGCAGTGGGAAGCGGTTTAGCAATCAGCCCCAGCATTTT. Its translation is CASSGKRFSNQPQHF.

This clone was observed a single time. The chain couples TRBV5-5 to TRBJ2-2; 8 bases agree with TRBD1. The CDR3 is 14 amino acids. The ends lost 2 bases at V and 4 bases at J; junction bases unmatched: 1. Per the germline V gene, CDR1 is SGHKS and CDR2 is YYEKEE (reference sequence). CDR3 nucleotide sequence: TGTGCCAGCAGCTTTACAGGGGGCACCGGGGAGCTGTTTTTT. Translating it yields CASSFTGGTGELFF.

The J gene is TRBJ1-2, the V gene TRBV10-2; D is ambiguous. Trimming left V 7 bases short and J 3 bases short, with 15 bases between. Germline V gene lookup returns CDR1 WSHSY and CDR2 SAAADI. The CDR3 is 14 amino acids. CDR3 protein: CASTRGREDYGYTF. The CDR3, as DNA: TGCGCCAGCACCCGAGGTCGGGAGGACTATGGCTACACCTTC.

The rearrangement joins TRBV11-3 to TRBJ2-3, with no clear D. Germline-derived CDR1 and CDR2 are SGHNT and YENEEA. The CDR3 contains 14 residues. V lost 0 bases to trimming and J lost 2 bases, with 6 bases between them. CDR3 DNA: TGTGCCAGCAGCTTAGACAGCGCCACAGATACGCAGTATTTT. This sequence encodes CASSLDSATDTQYF.

The chain has TRBV19 and TRBJ1-2; no clear D. The CDR3 loop spans 15 amino acids. The V gene lost 7 bases and the J gene lost 3 bases, with 18 bases spanning the gap. Germline V gives CDR1 LNHDA, CDR2 SQIVND (reference sequence). DNA for the CDR3: TGTGCCAGTAAGGATCTGGGCCTTGCGGACTATGGCTACACCTTC. Translating it yields CASKDLGLADYGYTF.

The chain uses TRBV3-1 (or the pseudogene TRBV3-2) and TRBJ2-5, with 9 bases fitting TRBD1. The CDR3 contains 13 residues. V lost 4 bases and J lost 3; bases outside the gene matches: 0. CDR1 and CDR2 (germline): LGHDT, YNNKEL (reference sequence). The CDR3: CASSRQGEETQYF. DNA for the CDR3: TGTGCCAGCAGCCGACAGGGGGAAGAGACCCAGTACTTC.

The CDR3: CASSLQEYNQPQHF. CDR3 coding DNA: TGTGCCAGCAGTTTACAGGAGTACAATCAGCCCCAGCATTTT. The J gene is TRBJ1-5, the V gene TRBV28; the D is unclear. V lost 2 bases and J lost 3, with 8 bases in between. CDR1 and CDR2 (germline): MDHEN, SYDVKM. The CDR3 sequence is 14 residues long.

This rearrangement joins TRBV13 to TRBJ1-6; TRBD1 aligns across 9 bases. Germline V gene data show CDR1 as PRHDT and CDR2 as FYEKMQ (reference sequence). This CDR3 comprises 15 residues. V trimming: 5 bases; J trimming: 7 bases; junction bases outside the gene matches: 6. CDR3 DNA: TGTGCCAGCAGCCCGGGGACAGGGTACAATTCACCCCTCCACTTT. Its protein is CASSPGTGYNSPLHF.

The chain recombines TRBV9 with TRBJ2-3, with 12 bases aligning to TRBD1. V dropped 0 bases and J dropped 6; count of bases not matched to a gene: 5. Germline V CDR1 and CDR2: SGDLS, YYNGEE. This CDR3 comprises 16 residues. The CDR3 here is CASSVGGTGGWDTQYF. The CDR3 DNA sequence: TGTGCCAGCAGCGTAGGGGGGACAGGGGGCTGGGATACGCAGTATTTT.

This chain uses TRBV18 with TRBJ1-4, with a possible D match to TRBD1 (6 bases). The germline V gene has CDR1 KGHSH and CDR2 LQKENI. V lost 6 bases, J lost 10 bases, and 15 bases lay in between. The CDR3 loop spans 13 amino acids. The CDR3 sequence: CASSPYGQSKLFF. The CDR3 DNA follows: TGTGCCAGCTCCCCCTACGGACAGTCAAAACTGTTTTTT.